The clone carrying this TCR beta chain was counted ten times or more. What it binds is not known. Germline CDR1 SGHVS, CDR2 FQNEAQ. The V and J ends lost 0 bases and 1 base respectively, with 18 bases between them. This CDR3 spans 18 amino acids. The data derive from a study of T cell repertoires in cytomegalovirus infection. Study at large: Public TCR beta signatures marked donors with CMV infection and the matching HLA.

From the reads, TCRdb called clonotypes with MiXCR, one entry per CDR3 protein. In the table there are about 260,000 distinct CDR3 sequences, about 13% of which are singletons. The study's findings and limits: Ex vivo responses were dominated by HLA-C-restricted CMV-specific TCR beta clonotypes. Cumulative frequency (of public TCR beta family members) identified carriers of CMV plus the relevant HLA.

The V call is TRBV7-8, the J call TRBJ1-2; tentative D call: TRBD1 (6 bases). Sequencing input: PBMCs. The source of this sequence is a human donor in good health (CMV status not recorded). Some clones in this sample may be carry-over from other donors' samples. The CDR3 region is CASSLAPRGGGSNYGYTF. The CDR3 nucleotides are TGTGCCAGCAGCTTAGCCCCGAGAGGGGGTGGAAGTAACTATGGCTACACCTTC.